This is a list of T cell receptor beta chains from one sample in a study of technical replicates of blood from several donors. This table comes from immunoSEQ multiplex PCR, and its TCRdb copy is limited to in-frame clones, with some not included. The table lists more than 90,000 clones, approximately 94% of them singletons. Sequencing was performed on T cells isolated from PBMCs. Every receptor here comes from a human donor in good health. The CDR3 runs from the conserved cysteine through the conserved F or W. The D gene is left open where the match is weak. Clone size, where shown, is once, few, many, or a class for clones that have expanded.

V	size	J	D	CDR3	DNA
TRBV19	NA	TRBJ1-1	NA	CASSILGGTEAFF	TGTGCCAGTAGTATCCTGGGGGGCACTGAAGCTTTCTTT
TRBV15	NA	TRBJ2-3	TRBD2	CATSSKTSGASNTQYF	TGTGCCACCAGCAGTAAGACTAGCGGAGCATCAAATACGCAGTATTTT
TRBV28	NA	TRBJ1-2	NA	CASSFGDAYGYTF	TGTGCCAGCAGTTTCGGGGATGCCTATGGCTACACCTTC
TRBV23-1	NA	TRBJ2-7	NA	CASSQRGSYEQYF	TGCGCCAGCAGTCAAAGGGGATCCTACGAGCAGTACTTC
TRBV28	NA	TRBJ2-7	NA	CASSSGGAGREQYF	TGTGCCAGCAGTTCGGGGGGCGCGGGGCGAGAGCAGTACTTC
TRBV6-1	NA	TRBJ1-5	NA	CASIPLSGFQPQHF	TGTGCCAGCATCCCTCTGTCGGGGTTTCAGCCCCAGCATTTT
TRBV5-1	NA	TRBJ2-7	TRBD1	CASSEGQGGYEQYF	TGCGCCAGCAGCGAGGGACAGGGAGGGTACGAGCAGTACTTC
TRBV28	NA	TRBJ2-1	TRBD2	CASSTGTSGGVGNEQFF	TGTGCCAGCAGCACCGGGACTAGCGGAGGGGTGGGGAATGAGCAGTTCTTC
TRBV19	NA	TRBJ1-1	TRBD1	CASKPGQGFTEAFF	TGTGCCAGTAAACCGGGACAGGGGTTTACTGAAGCTTTCTTT
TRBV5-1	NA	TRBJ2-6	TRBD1	CASSLEGTAFRSGANVLTF	TGCGCCAGCAGCTTGGAAGGGACAGCCTTCCGTTCTGGGGCCAACGTCCTGACTTTC
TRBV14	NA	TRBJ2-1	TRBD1	CASSQDRGRVYNEQFF	TGTGCCAGCAGCCAAGACAGGGGGCGGGTCTACAATGAGCAGTTCTTC
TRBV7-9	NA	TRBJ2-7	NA	CASSLDGTPSFYYEQYF	TGTGCCAGCAGCTTAGACGGGACACCGAGTTTCTACTACGAGCAGTACTTC
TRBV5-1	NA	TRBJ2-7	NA	CASSLVAGQISYEQYF	TGCGCCAGCAGCTTGGTCGCGGGACAGATATCCTACGAGCAGTACTTC
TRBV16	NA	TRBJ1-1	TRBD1	CASSHPAGGGMNTEAFF	TGTGCCAGCAGCCACCCGGCAGGGGGCGGGATGAACACTGAAGCTTTCTTT
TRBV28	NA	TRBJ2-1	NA	CASKWRGPSDNEQFF	TGTGCCAGCAAATGGAGGGGTCCCTCGGACAATGAGCAGTTCTTC
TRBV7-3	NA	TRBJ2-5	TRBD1	CASSLGTGKETQYF	TGTGCCAGCAGCTTAGGGACAGGCAAAGAGACCCAGTACTTC
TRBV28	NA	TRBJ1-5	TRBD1	CASSLDGQGFGSNQPQHF	TGTGCCAGCAGTCTAGATGGACAGGGATTCGGTAGCAATCAGCCCCAGCATTTT
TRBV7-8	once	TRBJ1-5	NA	CASSLDGHSNQPQHF	TGTGCCAGCAGCTTAGACGGACACAGCAATCAGCCCCAGCATTTT
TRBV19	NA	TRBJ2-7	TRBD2	CASSPQPGLAQAYEQYF	TGTGCCAGTAGTCCACAACCGGGACTAGCACAAGCCTACGAGCAGTACTTC
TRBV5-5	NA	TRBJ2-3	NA	CASSLVILLTDTQYF	TGTGCCAGCAGCTTGGTTATCTTACTCACAGATACGCAGTATTTT
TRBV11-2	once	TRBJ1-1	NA	CASSPPGVLNTEAFF	TGTGCCAGCAGCCCGCCAGGGGTTTTGAACACTGAAGCTTTCTTT
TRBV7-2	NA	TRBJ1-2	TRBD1	CASSSTGRTRGYTF	TGTGCCAGCTCTTCGACAGGGCGGACTCGGGGCTACACCTTC
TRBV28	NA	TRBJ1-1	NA	CASNSVIEAFF	TGTGCCAGCAACTCGGTTATTGAAGCTTTCTTT
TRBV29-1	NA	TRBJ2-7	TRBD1	CSVDGQGRGYEQYF	TGCAGCGTCGATGGACAGGGGCGTGGGTACGAGCAGTACTTC
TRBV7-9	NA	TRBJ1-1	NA	CASSSNPGQNTEAFF	TGTGCCAGCAGCTCAAACCCAGGACAGAACACTGAAGCTTTCTTT
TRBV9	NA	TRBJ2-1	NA	CASSGAGNSYNEQFF	TGTGCCAGCAGCGGGGCCGGGAACTCCTACAATGAGCAGTTCTTC
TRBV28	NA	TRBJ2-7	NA	CASSLVQSSYEQYF	TGTGCCAGCAGTTTAGTACAGAGCTCCTACGAGCAGTACTTC
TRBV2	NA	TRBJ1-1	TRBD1	CASRKTGGVGEAFF	TGTGCCAGCAGAAAGACAGGGGGCGTAGGTGAAGCTTTCTTT
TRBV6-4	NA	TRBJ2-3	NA	CASRPFGGKTDTQYF	TGTGCCAGCAGACCCTTCGGCGGGAAGACAGATACGCAGTATTTT
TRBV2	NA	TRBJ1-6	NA	CASRKQGTSNSPLHF	TGTGCCAGCAGAAAACAGGGTACCTCAAATTCACCCCTCCACTTT
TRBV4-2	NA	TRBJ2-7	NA	CASSPTTGTYEQYF	TGTGCCAGCAGCCCGACAACAGGAACCTACGAGCAGTACTTC
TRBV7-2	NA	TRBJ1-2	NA	CASSPGSGPYGYTF	TGTGCCAGCAGCCCAGGGTCAGGGCCCTATGGCTACACCTTC
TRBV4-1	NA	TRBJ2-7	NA	CASSQESAVREQYF	TGCGCCAGCAGCCAAGAGTCGGCGGTAAGGGAGCAGTACTTC
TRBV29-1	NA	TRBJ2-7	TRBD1	CSVRHRGPTYEQYF	TGCAGCGTTAGACACAGGGGGCCTACCTACGAGCAGTACTTC
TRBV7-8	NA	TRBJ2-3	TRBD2	CASSLIWGGSDTQYF	TGTGCCAGCAGCCTAATATGGGGGGGGTCAGATACGCAGTATTTT
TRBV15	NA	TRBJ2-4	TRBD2	CATSRVLAGEPKNIQYF	TGTGCCACCAGCAGAGTTTTAGCGGGAGAACCCAAAAACATTCAGTACTTC
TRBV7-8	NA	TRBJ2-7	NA	CASSGSRGRGSEQYF	TGTGCCAGCAGCGGCAGCAGGGGGCGCGGGAGCGAGCAGTACTTC
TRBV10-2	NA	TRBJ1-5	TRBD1	CASSQPDRGLNQPQHF	TGCGCCAGCAGTCAACCGGACAGGGGGCTTAATCAGCCCCAGCATTTT
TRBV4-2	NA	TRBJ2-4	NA	CASSKDWGLLRAKNIQYF	TGTGCCAGCAGCAAAGATTGGGGCCTGCTAAGAGCCAAAAACATTCAGTACTTC
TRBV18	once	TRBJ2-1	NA	CASSPGSRFSGNEQFF	TGTGCCAGCTCACCAGGGAGCCGTTTTTCGGGCAATGAGCAGTTCTTC
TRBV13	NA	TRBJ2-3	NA	CASSTPTGFQSTDTQYF	TGTGCCAGCAGCACCCCCACAGGGTTTCAAAGCACAGATACGCAGTATTTT
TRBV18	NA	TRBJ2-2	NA	CASSHSGATGELFF	TGTGCCAGCTCACACTCGGGAGCGACCGGGGAGCTGTTTTTT
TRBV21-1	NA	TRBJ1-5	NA	CASSKEYSWGNQPQHF	TGTGCCAGCAGCAAAGAGTACAGTTGGGGCAATCAGCCCCAGCATTTT
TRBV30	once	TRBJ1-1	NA	CAWSNRPRQRHAEAFF	TGTGCCTGGTCTAACAGGCCCCGACAACGACACGCTGAAGCTTTCTTT
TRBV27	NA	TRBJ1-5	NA	CASRPRGNQPQHF	TGTGCCAGCCGGCCGAGGGGGAATCAGCCCCAGCATTTT
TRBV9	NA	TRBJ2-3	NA	CASSVFGSSLDTQYF	TGTGCCAGCAGCGTATTTGGTAGCTCCCTCGATACGCAGTATTTT
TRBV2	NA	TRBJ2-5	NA	CASSERRGRGQETQYF	TGTGCCAGCAGTGAACGTCGAGGTAGGGGCCAAGAGACCCAGTACTTC
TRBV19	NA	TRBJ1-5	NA	CASSVGTLSNQPQHF	TGTGCCAGTAGTGTAGGGACTCTAAGCAATCAGCCCCAGCATTTT
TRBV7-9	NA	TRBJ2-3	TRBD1	CASSPPGQSFFGSQYF	TGTGCCAGCAGCCCCCCGGGACAGAGTTTTTTCGGATCGCAGTATTTT
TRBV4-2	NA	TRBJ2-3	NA	CASSQVRDTDTQYF	TGTGCCAGCAGCCAAGTCCGAGACACAGATACGCAGTATTTT
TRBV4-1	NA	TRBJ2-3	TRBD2	CASTELAGEDTQYF	TGCGCCAGCACCGAACTAGCGGGAGAGGATACGCAGTATTTT
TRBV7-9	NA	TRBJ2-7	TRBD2	CASSPSGARGEQYF	TGTGCCAGCAGCCCTAGCGGAGCCCGCGGAGAGCAGTACTTC
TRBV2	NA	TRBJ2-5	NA	CASILTEETQYF	TGTGCCAGTATCTTGACAGAAGAGACCCAGTACTTC